What follows are 8 T cell receptor beta chains derived from one specimen sequenced in a study of vaccination effects on CD4 cells after COVID-19. Their specific antigens are unknown. Sequenced by immunoSEQ multiplex PCR; TCRdb stores in-frame clones only, minus some. The profile shows over 50,000 clones, less than 80% of them singletons. Pools of viral peptides were used by the ViraFEST assay to expand antigen-specific CD4+ T cells ahead of sequencing. The authors isolated CD4+ T cells after around 10 days of culture. All study participants received two doses of BNT162b2 or mRNA-1273 vaccine. Sequencing used CD4+ T cells from PBMCs cultured with HCoV-229E spike peptides, obtained after COVID-19 vaccination. The receptor set was obtained from a human donor who received a COVID-19 vaccine.

This sequence joins TRBV2 and TRBJ2-5; D remains ambiguous. The germline V gene encodes CDR1 SNHLY and CDR2 FYNNEI. This CDR3 region has 13 residues. Trimming left V 6 bases short and J 2 bases short, with 10 bases between. The CDR3: CASRITLQETQYF. CDR3 DNA: TGTGCCAGCAGGATAACACTTCAAGAGACCCAGTACTTC. The whole variable domain, remainder taken from reference TRBV2 and TRBJ2-5, is EPEVTQTPSHQVTQMGQEVILRCVPISNHLYFYWYRQILGQKVEFLVSFYNNEISEKSEIFDDQFSVERPDGSNFTLKIRSTKLEDSAMYFCASRITLQETQYFGPGTRLLVL.

The DNA for the CDR3 is TGTGCCAGCAGCCCAAACTTAAATTATGGCTACACCTTC. Amino acids: CASSPNLNYGYTF. The chain employs TRBV25-1 and TRBJ1-2; unclear D gene. V lost 6 bases, J lost 5 bases, and 13 bases lay in between. CDR1 is MGHDK, CDR2 SYGVNS, per germline. CDR3 length equals 13 residues.

The chain uses TRBV7-3 and TRBJ2-3, with D tentatively TRBD1 (6 bases). The CDR3 length is 14 residues. Germline V gives CDR1 SGHTA, CDR2 FQGTGA. V shed 5 bases and J shed 4 bases, with 13 bases lying between them. The CDR3 coding sequence is TGTGCCAGCAGCGTCAATGGGGGCCCAGATACGCAGTATTTT. Encoded protein: CASSVNGGPDTQYF.

The chain has TRBV6-5 and TRBJ2-5, with TRBD2 matching over 15 bases. V shed 10 bases and J 5 bases; nucleotides not matched to a gene: 5. The CDR3 contains 14 residues. Germline assignment: CDR1 MNHEY and CDR2 SVGAGI. The CDR3 region has the DNA TGTGCCAACCGAGGGACTAGCGGGGGGGAGACCCAGTACTTC. Translated, it gives CANRGTSGGETQYF.

The V gene is TRBV29-1, the J gene TRBJ2-4, with D possibly matching TRBD1 (7 bases). The V and J ends lost 6 bases and 0 bases respectively, with 18 bases between them. This CDR3 spans 16 amino acids. Germline CDR1 reads SQVTM; CDR2 reads ANQGSEA. As DNA, the CDR3 is TGCAGCGTCCGGACAGGAGGGGGATTAGCCAAAAACATTCAGTACTTC. Its translation is CSVRTGGGLAKNIQYF.

The V call is TRBV10-2, the J call TRBJ1-1; D might be TRBD1 (5 bases). The germline V gene has CDR1 WSHSY and CDR2 SAAADI. V lost 8 bases to trimming and J lost 1 base, with 11 bases between them. The CDR3 loop spans 13 amino acids. The CDR3 loop is CASAGHPNTEAFF. The CDR3 region has the DNA TGCGCCAGCGCCGGACACCCGAACACTGAAGCTTTCTTT.

The rearrangement joins TRBV19 to TRBJ1-1; TRBD1 might be the D (6 bases). The V end lost 5 bases, the J end lost 2 bases, and 9 bases lay between the germline ends. In germline, CDR1 is LNHDA, CDR2 SQIVND (reference sequence). The CDR3 extends over 13 amino acids. The CDR3 loop is CASSQQGNTEAFF. CDR3 bases: TGTGCCAGTAGTCAACAGGGTAACACTGAAGCTTTCTTT.

The rearrangement uses TRBV12-3 or TRBV12-4 and TRBJ2-3; D ambiguous. The CDR3 has 13 amino acids. V lost 3 bases, J lost 3 bases, and 7 bases lay in between. The CDR3 DNA follows: TGTGCCAGCAGTTTGGTGGGAACAGATACGCAGTATTTT. Translated: CASSLVGTDTQYF.